This T cell receptor (beta chain) was sequenced for a study of tumor and adjacent non-tumor tissue in lung cancer. The overall study: There were 11 to 13 adenocarcinoma, a couple of squamous cell carcinoma and 1 small cell lung cancer cases. Patients were aged roughly 31 to 76, roughly 9 men and a handful of women, stage I to III.

Comment on this clonotype: The antigen remains undetermined. The junction shows a germline mismatch at one end, possibly a read error.

Germline V CDR1 and CDR2: SGHNT, YENEEA. CDR3 length: 19 residues. General study points: Higher tumor TCR diversity was associated with shorter survival. Top 100 clones took a larger repertoire share in normal lung.

Three rounds of nested PCR, following a modified ARM-PCR protocol, produced the TCRbeta library. TCRdb passed the multiplex PCR reads through MiXCR, listing each CDR3 protein once. The sample yields 98,000 or so distinct CDR3 sequences, 80% seen once. RNA was extracted from bulk tissue without any cell sorting. This non-tumor lung sample came from over 3 cm beyond the tumor edge. What was sequenced was distant non-tumor lung tissue. The chain recombines TRBV11-3 with TRBJ2-2; 12 positions match TRBD2. This receptor was taken from a man aged 60 to 69 with small cell lung cancer. The CDR3: CAKSRDDTGLAGRTGGLFF. The CDR3 DNA reads as TGTGCCAAGAGTCGTGATGACACGGGACTAGCGGGTCGCACCGGGGGGCTGTTTTTT.